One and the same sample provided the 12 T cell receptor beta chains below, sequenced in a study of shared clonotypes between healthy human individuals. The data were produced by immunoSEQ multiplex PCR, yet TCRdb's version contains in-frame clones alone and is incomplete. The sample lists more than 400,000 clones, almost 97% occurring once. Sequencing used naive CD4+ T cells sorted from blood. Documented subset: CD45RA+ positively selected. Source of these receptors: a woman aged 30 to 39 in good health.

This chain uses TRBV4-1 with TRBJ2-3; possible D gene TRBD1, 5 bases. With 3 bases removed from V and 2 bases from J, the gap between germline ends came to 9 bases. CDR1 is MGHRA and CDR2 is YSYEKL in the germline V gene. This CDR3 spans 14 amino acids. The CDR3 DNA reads TGCGCCAGCAGCCACGACGGACACACAGATACGCAGTATTTT. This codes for CASSHDGHTDTQYF.

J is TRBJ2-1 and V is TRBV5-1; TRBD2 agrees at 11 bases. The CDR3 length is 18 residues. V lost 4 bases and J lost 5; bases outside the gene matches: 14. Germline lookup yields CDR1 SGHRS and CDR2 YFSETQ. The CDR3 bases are TGCGCCAGCAGCCTCCCGGGACTAGCGGTACGCCGCGACAATGAGCAGTTCTTC. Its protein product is CASSLPGLAVRRDNEQFF. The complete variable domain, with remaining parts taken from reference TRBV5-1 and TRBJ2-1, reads KAGVTQTPRYLIKTRGQQVTLSCSPISGHRSVSWYQQTPGQGLQFLFEYFSETQRNKGNFPGRFSGRQFSNSRSEMNVSTLELGDSALYLCASSLPGLAVRRDNEQFFGPGTRLTVL.

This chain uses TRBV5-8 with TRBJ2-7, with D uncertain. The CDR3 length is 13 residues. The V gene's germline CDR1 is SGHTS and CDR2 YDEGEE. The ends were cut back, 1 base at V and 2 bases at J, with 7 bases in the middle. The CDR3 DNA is TGTGCCAGCAGCTTGCAGCTAACCTACGAGCAGTACTTC. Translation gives CASSLQLTYEQYF.

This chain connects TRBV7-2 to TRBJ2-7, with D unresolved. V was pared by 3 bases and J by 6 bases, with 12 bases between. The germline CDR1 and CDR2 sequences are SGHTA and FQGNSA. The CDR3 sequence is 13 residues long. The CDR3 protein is CASSFRRTAEQYF. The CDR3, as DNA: TGTGCCAGCAGCTTCCGACGGACGGCCGAGCAGTACTTC.

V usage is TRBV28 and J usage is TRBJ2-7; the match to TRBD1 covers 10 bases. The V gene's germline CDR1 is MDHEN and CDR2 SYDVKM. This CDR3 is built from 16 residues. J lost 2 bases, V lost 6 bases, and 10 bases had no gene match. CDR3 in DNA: TGTGCCAGCAGCGAACCCCCGGGACAGGGGACCTACGAGCAGTACTTC. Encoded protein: CASSEPPGQGTYEQYF.

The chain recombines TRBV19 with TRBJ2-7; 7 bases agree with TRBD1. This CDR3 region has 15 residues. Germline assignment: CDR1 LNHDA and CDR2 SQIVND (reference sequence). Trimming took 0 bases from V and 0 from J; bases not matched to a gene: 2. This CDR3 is CASSIEPGGSYEQYF. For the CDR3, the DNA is TGTGCCAGTAGTATAGAGCCAGGGGGCTCCTACGAGCAGTACTTC.

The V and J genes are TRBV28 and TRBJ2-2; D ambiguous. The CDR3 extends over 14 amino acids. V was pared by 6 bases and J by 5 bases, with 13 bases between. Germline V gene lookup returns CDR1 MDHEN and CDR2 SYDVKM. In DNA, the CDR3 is TGTGCCAGCAGCCGGAGTGGTTGGACCGGGGAGCTGTTTTTT. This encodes CASSRSGWTGELFF.

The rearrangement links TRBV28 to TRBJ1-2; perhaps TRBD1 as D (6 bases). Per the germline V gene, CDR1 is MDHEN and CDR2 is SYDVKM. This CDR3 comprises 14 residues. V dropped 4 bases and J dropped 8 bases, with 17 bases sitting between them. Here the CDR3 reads CASSSTGIMAGYTF. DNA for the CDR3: TGTGCCAGCAGTTCGACAGGTATTATGGCCGGCTACACCTTC.

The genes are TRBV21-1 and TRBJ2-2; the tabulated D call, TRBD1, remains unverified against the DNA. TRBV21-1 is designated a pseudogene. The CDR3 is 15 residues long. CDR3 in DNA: TGTGCCAGCAGCAAAGTTAGGACAGGTAACGGGGAGCTGTTTTTT. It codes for CASSKVRTGNGELFF.

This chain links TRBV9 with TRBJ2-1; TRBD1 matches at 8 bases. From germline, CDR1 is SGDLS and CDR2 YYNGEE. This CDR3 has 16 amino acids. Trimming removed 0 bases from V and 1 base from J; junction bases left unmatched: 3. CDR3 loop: CASSVVGQGSYNEQFF. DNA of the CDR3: TGTGCCAGCAGCGTAGTAGGACAGGGTTCCTACAATGAGCAGTTCTTC. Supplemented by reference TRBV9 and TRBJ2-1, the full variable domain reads DSGVTQTPKHLITATGQRVTLRCSPRSGDLSVYWYQQSLDQGLQFLIQYYNGEERAKGNILERFSAQQFPDLHSELNLSSLELGDSALYFCASSVVGQGSYNEQFFGPGTRLTVL.

This CDR3 reads CASSSGPVAINYGYTF. The CDR3 region has the DNA TGTGCCAGCAGTTCCGGACCGGTAGCAATTAACTATGGCTACACCTTC. The chain has TRBV6-5 and TRBJ1-2, with D uncertain. The CDR3 totals 16 residues. V dropped 4 bases and J dropped 1 base, with 16 bases sitting between them. Germline CDR1 is MNHEY and CDR2 is SVGAGI.

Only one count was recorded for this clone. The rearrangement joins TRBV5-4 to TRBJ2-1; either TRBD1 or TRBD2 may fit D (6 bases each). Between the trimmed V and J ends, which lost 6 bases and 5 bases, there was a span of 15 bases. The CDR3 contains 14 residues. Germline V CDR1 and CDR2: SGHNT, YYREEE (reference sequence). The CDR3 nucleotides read TGTGCCAGCAAACCGGGGGCAGGGAACAATGAGCAGTTCTTC. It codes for CASKPGAGNNEQFF.